This TCR beta chain was sequenced in a study of T-cell reconstitution after alpha-beta-depleted transplantation in children (dated by TCRdb to 2016 to 2017). Regarding the research as a whole: T-cell immune reconstitution after TCRalphabeta/CD19-depleted allogeneic hematopoietic cell transplantation in children was quantitatively tracked in the study by means of TCR repertoire profiling.

CDR1 and CDR2 were assigned from the germline V gene as SGHRS and YFSETQ. Relative to germline, V is missing 1 base and J is missing 5 bases, with 3 bases of the junction outside any gene match. CDR3 length: 15 amino acids, cysteine to phenylalanine. CDR3 DNA is the only sequence kept; it has 45 bases, read in frame from the first base. As to this clonotype: Which antigen it targets is not known. It has no much larger one-base neighbor in the sample; base qualities were not kept.

The receptor library was made with PCR. Sequencing instrument: Illumina HiSeq 2500. TCR libraries were prepared with molecular barcoding, using unique molecular identifiers to normalize TCRbeta repertoire quantification. In-frame beta chains were kept once TCRdb had trimmed the public reads at Q25 with fastp and called clones with MiXCR. Here each entry gathers all rows of one CDR3 protein and keeps the most common genes and DNA. The sample profile shows some 640,000 distinct CDR3 sequences; roughly 15% of them were found once. The ten most abundant clones make up 0.85% to 1.3% of the sample. The source is a human donor who donated a stem cell graft to a child with acute myeloid leukemia. The sequencing here drew on PBMCs from the stem cell graft donor, taken from the stem cell graft. The chain joins TRBV5-1 to TRBJ2-1, with 10 bases matching TRBD2. The CDR3 is CASSLNLAGDNEQFF. DNA sequence: TGCGCCAGCAGCTTGAATCTAGCGGGGGACAATGAGCAGTTCTTC.